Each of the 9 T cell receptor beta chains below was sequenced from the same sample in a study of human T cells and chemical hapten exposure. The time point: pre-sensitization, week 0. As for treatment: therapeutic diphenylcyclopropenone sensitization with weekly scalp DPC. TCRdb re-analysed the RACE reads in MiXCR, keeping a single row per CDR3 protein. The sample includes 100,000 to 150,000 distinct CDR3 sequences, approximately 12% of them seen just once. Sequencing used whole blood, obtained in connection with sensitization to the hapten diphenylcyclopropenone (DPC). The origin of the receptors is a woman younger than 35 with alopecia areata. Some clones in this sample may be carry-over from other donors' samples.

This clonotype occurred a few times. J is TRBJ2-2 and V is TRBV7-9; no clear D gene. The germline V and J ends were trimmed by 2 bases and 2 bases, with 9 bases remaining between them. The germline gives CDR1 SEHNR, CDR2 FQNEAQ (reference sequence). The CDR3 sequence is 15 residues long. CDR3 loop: CASSLIGANTGELFF. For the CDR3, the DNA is TGTGCCAGCAGCTTAATCGGCGCAAACACCGGGGAGCTGTTTTTT.

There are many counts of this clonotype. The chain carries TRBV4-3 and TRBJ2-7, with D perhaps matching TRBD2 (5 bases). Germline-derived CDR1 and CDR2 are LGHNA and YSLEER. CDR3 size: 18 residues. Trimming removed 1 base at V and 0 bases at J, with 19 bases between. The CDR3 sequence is CASSQAVWGAAGSYEQYF. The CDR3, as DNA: TGCGCCAGCAGCCAAGCCGTGTGGGGTGCCGCGGGCTCCTACGAGCAGTACTTC.

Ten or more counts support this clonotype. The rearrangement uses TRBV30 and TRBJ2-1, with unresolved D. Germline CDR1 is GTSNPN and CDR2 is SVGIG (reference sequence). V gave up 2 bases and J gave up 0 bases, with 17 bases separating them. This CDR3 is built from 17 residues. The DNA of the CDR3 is TGTGCCTGGAGTAAACGAGGCGGATTGAGCTCCTACAATGAGCAGTTCTTC. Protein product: CAWSKRGGLSSYNEQFF.

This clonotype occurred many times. The CDR3 bases are TGTGCCAGCAGCAGAGGGGGAGGGACACGGAGCACAGATACGCAGTATTTT. It specifies CASSRGGGTRSTDTQYF. The chain couples TRBV21-1 to TRBJ2-3; whether TRBD2, the table's D call, matches the DNA was not checked. TRBV21-1 is a known pseudogene. The CDR3 is 17 amino acids.

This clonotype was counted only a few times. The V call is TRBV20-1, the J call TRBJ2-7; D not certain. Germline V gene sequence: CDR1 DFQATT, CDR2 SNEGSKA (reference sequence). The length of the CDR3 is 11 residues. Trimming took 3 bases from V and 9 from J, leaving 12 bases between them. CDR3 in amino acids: CSASVGHAQYF. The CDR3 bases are TGCAGTGCTAGTGTAGGTCATGCGCAGTACTTC.

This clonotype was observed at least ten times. The CDR3 is CASSQGPGPNSPLHF. In nucleotides, the CDR3 is TGTGCCAGCAGCCAAGGTCCAGGCCCTAATTCACCCCTCCACTTT. The chain couples TRBV3-1 to TRBJ1-6; D remains ambiguous. This CDR3 has 15 residues. V was cut by 1 base and J by 6 bases, with 10 bases left in between. CDR1 LGHDT and CDR2 YNNKEL come from the germline V gene (reference sequence).

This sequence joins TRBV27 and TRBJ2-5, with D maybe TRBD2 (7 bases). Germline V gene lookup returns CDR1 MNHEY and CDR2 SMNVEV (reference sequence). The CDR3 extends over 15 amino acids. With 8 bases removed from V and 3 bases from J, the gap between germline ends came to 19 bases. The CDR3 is CASSARRGREETQYF. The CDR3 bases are TGTGCCAGCTCCGCGCGGCGGGGGCGCGAAGAGACCCAGTACTTC.

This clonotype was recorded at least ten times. This CDR3 reads CASSLGGAQAPAQYF. CDR3 coding DNA: TGTGCCAGCAGCTTAGGGGGGGCCCAGGCCCCCGCGCAGTATTTT. The chain is built from TRBV11-2 and TRBJ2-3; D is tentatively TRBD1 or TRBD2 (6 bases each). Germline CDR1 reads SGHAT; CDR2 reads FQNNGV. The CDR3 has 15 residues. V dropped 1 base and J dropped 10 bases, with 18 bases sitting between them.

The CDR3 DNA follows: TGCGCCAGCAGCCAAGGACGAGGTTTCGCCGGGGAGCTGTTTTTT. Translating it yields CASSQGRGFAGELFF. The chain employs TRBV4-3 and TRBJ2-2; unclear D gene. Germline values: CDR1 LGHNA, CDR2 YSLEER. The CDR3 spans 15 residues. The V end lost 1 base, the J end lost 6 bases, and 12 bases lay between the germline ends.